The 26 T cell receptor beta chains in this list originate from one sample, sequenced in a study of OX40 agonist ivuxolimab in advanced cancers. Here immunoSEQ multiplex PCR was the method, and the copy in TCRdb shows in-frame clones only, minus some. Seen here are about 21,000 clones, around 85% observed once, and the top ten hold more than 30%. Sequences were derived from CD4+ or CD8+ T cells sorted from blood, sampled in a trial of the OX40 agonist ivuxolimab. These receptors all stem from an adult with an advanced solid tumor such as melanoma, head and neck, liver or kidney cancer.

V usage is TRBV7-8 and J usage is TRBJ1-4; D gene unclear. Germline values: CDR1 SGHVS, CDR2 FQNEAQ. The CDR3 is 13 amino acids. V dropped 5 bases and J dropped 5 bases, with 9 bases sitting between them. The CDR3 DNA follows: TGTGCCAGCAGCCCCCTAGGGAATGAAAAACTGTTTTTT. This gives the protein CASSPLGNEKLFF.

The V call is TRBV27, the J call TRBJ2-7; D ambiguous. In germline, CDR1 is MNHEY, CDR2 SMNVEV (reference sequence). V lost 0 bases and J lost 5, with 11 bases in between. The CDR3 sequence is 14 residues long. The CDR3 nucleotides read TGTGCCAGCAGTTTATCAGGCAGGTTCGACGAGCAGTACTTC. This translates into CASSLSGRFDEQYF.

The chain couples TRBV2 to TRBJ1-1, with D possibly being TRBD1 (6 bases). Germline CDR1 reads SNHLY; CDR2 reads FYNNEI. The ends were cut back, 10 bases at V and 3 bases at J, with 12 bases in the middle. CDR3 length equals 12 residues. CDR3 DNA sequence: TGTGCCACCTTGGACAGTGACACTGAAGCTTTCTTT. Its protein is CATLDSDTEAFF.

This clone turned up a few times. The CDR3 region has the DNA TGCGCCAGCAGTGGTGCGGGACAGGGGAGTTTGGACACTGAAGCTTTCTTT. It is translated as CASSGAGQGSLDTEAFF. The chain has TRBV10-1 and TRBJ1-1; 10 positions match TRBD1. The germline gives CDR1 WNHNN, CDR2 SYGVQD (reference sequence). This CDR3 contains 17 residues. Trimming removed 4 bases from V and 3 bases from J; junction bases left unmatched: 11.

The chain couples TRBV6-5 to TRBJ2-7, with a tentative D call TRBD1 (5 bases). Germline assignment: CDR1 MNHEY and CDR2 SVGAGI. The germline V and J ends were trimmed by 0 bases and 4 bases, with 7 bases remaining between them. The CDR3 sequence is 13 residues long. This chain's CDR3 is CASSYSAGYEQYF. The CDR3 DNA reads TGTGCCAGCAGTTACTCGGCAGGGTACGAGCAGTACTTC.

CDR3 in DNA: TGTGCCAGCAGTGACGATGGACTAGCGGGGGGCCTAAGTGTGGAGACCCAGTACTTC. It translates to CASSDDGLAGGLSVETQYF. J is TRBJ2-5 and V is TRBV2, with 14 bases identical to TRBD2. V was pared by 3 bases and J by 5 bases, with 14 bases of the junction left unmatched. The CDR3 totals 19 residues. Germline CDR1 is SNHLY and CDR2 is FYNNEI.

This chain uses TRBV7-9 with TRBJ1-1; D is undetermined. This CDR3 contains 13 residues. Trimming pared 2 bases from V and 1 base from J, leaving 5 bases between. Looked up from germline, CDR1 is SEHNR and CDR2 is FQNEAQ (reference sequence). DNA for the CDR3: TGTGCCAGCAGCTTACCCCCGAACACTGAAGCTTTCTTT. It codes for CASSLPPNTEAFF.

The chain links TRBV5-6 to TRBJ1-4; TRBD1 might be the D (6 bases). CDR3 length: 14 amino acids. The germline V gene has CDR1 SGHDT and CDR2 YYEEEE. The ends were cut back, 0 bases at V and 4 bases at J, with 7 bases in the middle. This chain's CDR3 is CASSLGGHNEKLFF. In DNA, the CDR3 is TGTGCCAGCAGCTTGGGGGGGCATAATGAAAAACTGTTTTTT.

The CDR3 region has the DNA TGCAGCGTTGAACGGGGGTGGAACACTGAAGCTTTCTTT. This codes for CSVERGWNTEAFF. The chain couples TRBV29-1 to TRBJ1-1, with a weak D call TRBD1 (5 bases). Trimming took 2 bases from V and 1 from J, leaving 8 bases between them. The CDR3 consists of 13 residues. CDR1 is SQVTM, CDR2 ANQGSEA, per germline.

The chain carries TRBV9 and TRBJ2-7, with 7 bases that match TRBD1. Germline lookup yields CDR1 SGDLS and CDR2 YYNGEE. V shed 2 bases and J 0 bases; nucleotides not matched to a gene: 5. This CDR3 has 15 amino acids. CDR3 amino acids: CASSVGQANSYEQYF. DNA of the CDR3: TGTGCCAGCAGCGTCGGACAGGCCAACTCCTACGAGCAGTACTTC.

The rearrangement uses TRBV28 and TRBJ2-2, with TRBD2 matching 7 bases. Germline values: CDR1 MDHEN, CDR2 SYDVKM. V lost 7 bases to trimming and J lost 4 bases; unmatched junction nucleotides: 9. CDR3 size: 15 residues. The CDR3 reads CASTNPGGGTGELFF. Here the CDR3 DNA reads TGTGCCAGCACCAATCCCGGCGGGGGCACCGGGGAGCTGTTTTTT.

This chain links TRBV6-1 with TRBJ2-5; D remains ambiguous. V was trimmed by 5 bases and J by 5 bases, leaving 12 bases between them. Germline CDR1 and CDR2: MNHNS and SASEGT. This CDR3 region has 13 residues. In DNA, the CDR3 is TGTGCCAGCAGTCTTTTGGGCATCGAGACCCAGTACTTC. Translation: CASSLLGIETQYF.

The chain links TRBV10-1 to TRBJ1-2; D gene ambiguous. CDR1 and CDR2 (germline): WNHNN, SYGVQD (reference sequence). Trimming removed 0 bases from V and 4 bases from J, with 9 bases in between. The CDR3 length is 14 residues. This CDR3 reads CASSESNTPYGYTF. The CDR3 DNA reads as TGCGCCAGCAGTGAGTCGAACACCCCCTATGGCTACACCTTC.

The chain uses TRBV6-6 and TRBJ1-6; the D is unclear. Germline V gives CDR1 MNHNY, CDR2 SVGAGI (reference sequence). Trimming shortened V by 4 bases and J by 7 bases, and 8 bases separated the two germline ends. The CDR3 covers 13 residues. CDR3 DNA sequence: TGTGCCAGCAGTTCCCGACAAAATTCACCCCTCCACTTT. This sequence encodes CASSSRQNSPLHF.

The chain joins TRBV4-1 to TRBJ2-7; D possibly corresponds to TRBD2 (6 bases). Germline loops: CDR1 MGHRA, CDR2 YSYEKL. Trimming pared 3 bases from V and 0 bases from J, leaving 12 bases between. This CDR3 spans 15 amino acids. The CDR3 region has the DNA TGCGCCAGCAGCCAGGAGGGACGGAGCTCCTACGAGCAGTACTTC. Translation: CASSQEGRSSYEQYF.

CDR3 sequence reads: CASSLETGGTGVEYF. CDR3 nucleotides: TGTGCCAGCAGCTTAGAGACAGGGGGCACGGGGGTCGAATACTTC. The rearrangement links TRBV7-9 to TRBJ2-4; 10 nucleotides line up with TRBD1. The CDR3 has 15 residues. Trimming took 1 base from V and 16 from J; bases not matched to a gene: 13. Germline V gives CDR1 SEHNR, CDR2 FQNEAQ (reference sequence).

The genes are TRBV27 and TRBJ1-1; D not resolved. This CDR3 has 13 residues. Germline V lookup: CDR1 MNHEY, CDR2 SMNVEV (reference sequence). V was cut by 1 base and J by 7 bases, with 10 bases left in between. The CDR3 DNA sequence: TGTGCCAGCAGTTTATTTGCAAAATATGAAGCTTTCTTT. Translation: CASSLFAKYEAFF.

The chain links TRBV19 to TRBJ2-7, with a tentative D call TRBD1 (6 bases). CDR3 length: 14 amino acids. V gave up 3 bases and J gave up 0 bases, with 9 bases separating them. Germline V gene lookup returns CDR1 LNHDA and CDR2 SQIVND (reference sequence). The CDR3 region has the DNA TGTGCCAGTAGTATCGGACAGAGCTCCTACGAGCAGTACTTC. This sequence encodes CASSIGQSSYEQYF.

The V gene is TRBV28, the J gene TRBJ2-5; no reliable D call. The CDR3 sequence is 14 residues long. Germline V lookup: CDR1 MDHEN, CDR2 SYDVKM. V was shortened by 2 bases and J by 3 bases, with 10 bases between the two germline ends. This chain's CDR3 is CASSLEQLKETQYF. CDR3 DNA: TGTGCCAGCAGTTTAGAACAGTTAAAAGAGACCCAGTACTTC.

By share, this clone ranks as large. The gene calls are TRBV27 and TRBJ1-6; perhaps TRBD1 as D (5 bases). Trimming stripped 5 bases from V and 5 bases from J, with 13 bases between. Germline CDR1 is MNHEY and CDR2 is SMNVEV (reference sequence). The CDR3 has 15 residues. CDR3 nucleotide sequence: TGTGCCAGCAGTACCGGGGCAGCACATAATTCACCCCTCCACTTT. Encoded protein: CASSTGAAHNSPLHF.

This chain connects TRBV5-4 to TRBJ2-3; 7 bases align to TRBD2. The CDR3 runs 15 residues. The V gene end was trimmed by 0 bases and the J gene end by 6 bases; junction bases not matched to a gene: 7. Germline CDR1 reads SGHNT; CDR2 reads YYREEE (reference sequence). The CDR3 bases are TGTGCCAGCAGCTTGGGGAGCGGGGCATCTGATACGCAGTATTTT. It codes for CASSLGSGASDTQYF.

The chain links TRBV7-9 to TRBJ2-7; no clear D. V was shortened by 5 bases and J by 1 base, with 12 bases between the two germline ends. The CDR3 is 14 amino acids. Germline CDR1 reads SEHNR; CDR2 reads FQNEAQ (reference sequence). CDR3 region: CASSTAPRSYEQYF. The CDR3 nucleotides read TGTGCCAGCAGCACCGCCCCTCGGTCCTACGAGCAGTACTTC.

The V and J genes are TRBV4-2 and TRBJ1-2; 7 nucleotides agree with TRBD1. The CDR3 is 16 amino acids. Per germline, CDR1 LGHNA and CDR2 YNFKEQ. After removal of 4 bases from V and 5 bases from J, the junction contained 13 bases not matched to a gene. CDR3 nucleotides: TGTGCCAGCAGCCCGAATAGGCAGGGGGTTCCGTATGGCTACACCTTC. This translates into CASSPNRQGVPYGYTF.

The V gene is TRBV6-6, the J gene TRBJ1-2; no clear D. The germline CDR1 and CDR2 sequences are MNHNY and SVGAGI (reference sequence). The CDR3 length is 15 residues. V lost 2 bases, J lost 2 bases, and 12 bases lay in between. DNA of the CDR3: TGTGCCAGCAGTTACCCGATAGTATCGAACTATGGCTACACCTTC. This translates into CASSYPIVSNYGYTF.

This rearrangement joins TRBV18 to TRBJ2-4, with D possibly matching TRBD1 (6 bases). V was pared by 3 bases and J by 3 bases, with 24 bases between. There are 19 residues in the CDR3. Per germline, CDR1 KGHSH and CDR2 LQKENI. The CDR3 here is CASSPGTGLMLGGKNIQYF. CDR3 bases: TGTGCCAGCTCACCTGGTACAGGGCTCATGCTAGGGGGCAAAAACATTCAGTACTTC.

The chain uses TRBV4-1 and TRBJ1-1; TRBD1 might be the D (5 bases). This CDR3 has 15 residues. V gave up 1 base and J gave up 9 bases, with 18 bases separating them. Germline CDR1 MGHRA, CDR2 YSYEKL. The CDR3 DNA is TGCGCCAGCAGCCAAGTTAGACGGGGGGAGGTACAAGCTTTCTTT. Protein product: CASSQVRRGEVQAFF.